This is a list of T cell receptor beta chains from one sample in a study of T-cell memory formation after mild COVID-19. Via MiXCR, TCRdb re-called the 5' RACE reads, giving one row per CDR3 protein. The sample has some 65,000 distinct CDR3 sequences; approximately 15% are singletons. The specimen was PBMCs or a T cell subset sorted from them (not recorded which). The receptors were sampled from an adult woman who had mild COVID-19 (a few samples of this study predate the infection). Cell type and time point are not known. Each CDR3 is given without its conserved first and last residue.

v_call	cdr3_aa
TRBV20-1	SALDPTTREGLYEQY
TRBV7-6	ASSPEASGPYEQY
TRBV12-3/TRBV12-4	ASRPLVGADNEQF
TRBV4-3	ASSPSGAFYYGYT
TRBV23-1	ASRPTKGQDYVAGANVLT
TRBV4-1	ASSQAGGWTEAF
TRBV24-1	ATQATGDSDTQY
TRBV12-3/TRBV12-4	ASSLASGGEQY
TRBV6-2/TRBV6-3	ASSFPSEQY
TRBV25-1	ASSEYGGGSLNSPLH
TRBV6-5	ASRGDSGSFHNEQF
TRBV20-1	SGRDASYNEQF
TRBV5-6	ASSEGTGNEQF
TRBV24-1	ATSDREAGANVLT
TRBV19	AEGCGGPRAQY
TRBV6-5	ASSRLAGEPYTDTQY
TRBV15	ATSRVDRATDTQY
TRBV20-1	SAGGVYYEQY
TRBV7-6	ASSLMRAGGSTGELF
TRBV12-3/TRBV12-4	ASSSGTSGGAVDEQF
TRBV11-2	ASSSTGIT
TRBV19	ASSMGDGANVLT
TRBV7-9	ASSSPDRLNEQF
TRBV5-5	ASSLARQGVYEQY
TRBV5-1	ASSLTSGGHSYEQY
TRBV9	ASSVEGGGTDTQY
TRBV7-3	ASSFYQRGTGELF
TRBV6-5	ASSYGSGSYEQY
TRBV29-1	SVEALQYRDGYEQF
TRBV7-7	ASSQGAGVDTQY
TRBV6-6	ASSPDDRSSYEQY
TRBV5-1	ASSDGQGGNEKLF
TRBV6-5	ASKTGLETQY
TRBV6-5	ASSYDVVVRGADGYT
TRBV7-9	ASSLREETQY
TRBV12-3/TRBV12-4	ASSWDRDGYT
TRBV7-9	ASSLDWGQDYNEQF
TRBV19	ASSITGGQQETQY
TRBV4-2	ASSHALATDTQY
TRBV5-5	ASSPKSGTSGSSVTGELF
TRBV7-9	ASSLSTLDHLGQY
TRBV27	ASSLHSGGNYEQY
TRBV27	ASSFAGSGELF
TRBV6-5	ASRWTGSSYNEQF
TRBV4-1	ASSQELHGREAF
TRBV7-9	ASSLGAGNEQF
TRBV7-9	ASSLGTSAYNEQF
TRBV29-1	SVESPGGGRAHEQY